This T cell receptor beta chain was sequenced during a study of Tregs in tolerant kidney transplant recipients (dated by TCRdb to about 2019). In the study overall: The study applied TCRbeta sequencing to find donor-specific regulatory T cells before combined kidney and bone marrow transplantation and then followed those same cells after transplant. Here is what the overall study found, with its caveats: Although technical replication error seemed to be minimal, the question of biological reproducibility was not addressed directly. Expanding Tregs with activated donor B cells appeared to identify the most biologically relevant and donor-specific TCRbeta repertoire. Donor-specific Treg expansion exceeded global Treg expansion in tolerant patients, suggesting antigen-driven rather than nonspecific expansion. For some patients the PCR primers changed over time, which made it impossible to compare the samples from those patients at the nucleotide level. The study was limited by small patient numbers, and the findings need validation in larger populations and under other immunosuppression protocols.

Transplants used related donors with nonmyeloablative bone marrow transplantation; mixed chimerism was transient in the human trials. Thawed PBMCs were FACS-sorted into unstimulated Tregs (CD4+CD25+CD127-), CD4+ non-Tregs (CD4+CD25-), CD4 cells and CD8 cells. The patients were 4 recipients of combined kidney and bone marrow transplants from the ITN036ST trial, and samples were available only from these trial subjects. Healthy control blood was processed by Ficoll density gradient to PBMCs and cryopreserved; patient PBMCs were collected before and after transplant. Genomic DNA was extracted from sorted cells with the QIAGEN DNeasy Blood and Tissue Kit for TCRbeta CDR3 sequencing. High-throughput TCRbeta CDR3 sequencing was carried out commercially through immunoSEQ, with PCR amplification with bias correction and internal controls included. Under the source paper's analysis protocol: Unique productive TCRbeta sequences were defined by CDR3 nucleotide sequence where primers matched, and otherwise by CDR3 amino acid sequence together with Vbeta and Jbeta genes. To correct sorting error, sequences shared between sorted populations at a frequency ratio of 2:1 or less were removed; the rest were assigned to the higher population. A sequence counted as donor-reactive if, in CFSE-low cells, the sequence had a frequency of at least 0.01% and was expanded at least 5-fold compared with unstimulated cells. Repertoire divergence was quantified by Jensen-Shannon divergence using the top 100 TCRbeta sequences ranked by frequency. When a sample had multiple sequencing runs, each run was corrected for sorting error separately and the runs were then pooled. TCRdb took this table from immuneACCESS and kept in-frame rearrangements with V and J called. Such tables lack part of the clones; where checked against another copy, unresolved V genes explain under half of the gap, and the rest is unexplained. V and J calls and clone size follow that table, whereas D and trimming were derived from the DNA. The sample contains about 52,000 clones, around 90% of them found a single time. The ten most abundant clones make up around 15% of the sample.

CDR1 and CDR2, per the germline V gene, are SGHTA and FQGTGA. The CDR3 covers 15 residues, taking in both the cysteine and the phenylalanine. Of the read, only the CDR3 DNA is kept; its 45 bases are in frame from base 1. As concerns this clone: This clone's antigen is unknown. An end of the junction does not agree with germline; a read error may underlie this.

The chain was built from TRBV7-3 and TRBJ2-1, with a tentative D gene TRBD2 over 6 matching bases. Sequenced here: CD8+ T cells from blood (PBMCs), sampled 24 months after the transplant. The sequence came from a human patient who received a combined kidney and bone marrow transplant. After transplantation, some T cells may belong to the graft donor instead of the recipient. The CDR3 in this case is CASSLTGLLGQEWFF. The DNA sequence is as follows: TGTGCCAGCAGCCTAACGGGACTCCTAGGCCAGGAGTGGTTCTTC.